The present T cell receptor beta chain was sequenced within a study of blood T cell repertoires in COVID-19. As for the study in general: Specimens from acute and convalescent COVID-19 originated in the United States, Italy and Spain. Sources were T cells, B-cell-depleted T cells, or PBMCs; the material itself was cDNA or gDNA.

Germline V gene sequence: CDR1 MDHEN, CDR2 SYDVKM. The V end was cut by 4 bases, the J end by 0 bases, with 7 bases between. This CDR3 comprises 13 residues. The method was immunoSEQ multiplex PCR; TCRdb's version includes in-frame clones alone and lacks a portion of them. The sample includes 210,000 or so clones, around 88% of them seen just once. The rearrangement joins TRBV28 to TRBJ2-7; D unresolved. Sequences were obtained from peripheral blood. This sequence originates from a man aged 50 or older with active or convalescent COVID-19. The CDR3: CASSYSSSYEQYF. In nucleotides, the CDR3 is TGTGCCAGCAGTTACAGTTCCTCCTACGAGCAGTACTTC.